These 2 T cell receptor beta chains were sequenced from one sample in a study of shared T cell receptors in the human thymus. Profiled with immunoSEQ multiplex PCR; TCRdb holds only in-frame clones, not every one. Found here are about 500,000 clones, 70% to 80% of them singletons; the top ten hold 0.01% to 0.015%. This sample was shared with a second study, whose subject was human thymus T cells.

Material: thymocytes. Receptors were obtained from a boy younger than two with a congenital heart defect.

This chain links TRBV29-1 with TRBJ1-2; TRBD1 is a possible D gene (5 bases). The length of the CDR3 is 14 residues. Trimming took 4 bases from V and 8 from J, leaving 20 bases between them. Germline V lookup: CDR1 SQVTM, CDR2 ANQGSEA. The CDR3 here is CSVGPTAGGRGYTF. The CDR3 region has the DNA TGCAGCGTTGGCCCTACGGCGGGGGGTAGGGGCTACACCTTC. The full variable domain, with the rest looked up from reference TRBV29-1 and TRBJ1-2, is SAVISQKPSRDICQRGTSLTIQCQVDSQVTMMFWYRQQPGQSLTLIATANQGSEATYESGFVIDKFPISRPNLTFSTLTVSNMSPEDSSIYLCSVGPTAGGRGYTFGSGTRLTVV.

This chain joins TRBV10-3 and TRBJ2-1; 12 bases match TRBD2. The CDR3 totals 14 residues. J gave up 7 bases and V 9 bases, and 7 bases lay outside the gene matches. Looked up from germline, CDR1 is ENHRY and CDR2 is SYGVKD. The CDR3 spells CAIKGLAGYNEQFF. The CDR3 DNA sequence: TGTGCCATAAAAGGACTAGCGGGATATAATGAGCAGTTCTTC.